This TCR beta chain derives from a study of blood T cell repertoires in COVID-19. The V and J ends lost 6 bases and 7 bases respectively, with 22 bases between them. In germline, CDR1 is MDHEN, CDR2 SYDVKM. This CDR3 has 16 residues. Repertoires were generated with immunoSEQ multiplex PCR, while TCRdb's copy carries only in-frame clones and drops some. Among roughly 32,000 clones listed, roughly 74% were seen once. This clone showed up just once. Sequenced material: peripheral blood. This TCR was sampled from a man of 80 years or more with active or convalescent COVID-19. This sequence joins TRBV28 and TRBJ2-4; D is perhaps TRBD2 (6 bases). CDR3 coding DNA: TGTGCCAGCAGAGCATCCGGGACTCCAAAAGGGAACATTCAGTACTTC. It encodes CASRASGTPKGNIQYF. Full variable domain (outside the CDR3, taken from reference TRBV28 and TRBJ2-4): DVKVTQSSRYLVKRTGEKVFLECVQDMDHENMFWYRQDPGLGLRLIYFSYDVKMKEKGDIPEGYSVSREKKERFSLILESASTNQTSMYLCASRASGTPKGNIQYFGAGTRLSVL.